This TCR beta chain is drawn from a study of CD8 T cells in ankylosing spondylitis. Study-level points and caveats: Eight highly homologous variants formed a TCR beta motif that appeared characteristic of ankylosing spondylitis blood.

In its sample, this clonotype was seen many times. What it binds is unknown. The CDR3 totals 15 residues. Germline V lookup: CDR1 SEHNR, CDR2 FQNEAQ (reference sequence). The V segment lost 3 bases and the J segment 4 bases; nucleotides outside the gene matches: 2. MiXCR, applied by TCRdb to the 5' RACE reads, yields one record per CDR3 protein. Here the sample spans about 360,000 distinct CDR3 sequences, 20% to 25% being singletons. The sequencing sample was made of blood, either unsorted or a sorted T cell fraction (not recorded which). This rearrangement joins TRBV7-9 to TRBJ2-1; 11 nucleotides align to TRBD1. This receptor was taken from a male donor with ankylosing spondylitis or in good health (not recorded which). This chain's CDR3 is CASSLGQGVYNEQFF. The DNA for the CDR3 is TGTGCCAGCAGCTTGGGACAGGGGGTTTACAATGAGCAGTTCTTC.